The clone carrying this T cell receptor beta chain has a count of ten or more. As yet, its antigen is unknown. Semi-nested PCR with Nested Universal Primer A followed constant-region reverse priming of full-length variable regions. TCRdb independently ran MiXCR on the 5' RACE reads; one entry per CDR3 protein. The table has roughly 52,000 distinct CDR3 sequences, approximately 17% seen once. Study outcomes and limitations: Tumor Tregs overlapped most with tumor, then blood, naive CD4+ cells.

Naive CD4+ cells had CD25+ Tregs removed. The CDR3 is made up of 14 amino acids. The germline V gene encodes CDR1 SGHTA and CDR2 FQGNSA. The germline V and J ends were trimmed by 2 bases and 8 bases, with 12 bases remaining between them. The specimen was naive CD4+ T cells sorted from blood. The subset denotes: naive CD4+ T cells, CD4+CD45RA+CD25-. The receptor was derived from a female donor with breast cancer. The V gene is TRBV7-2, the J gene TRBJ1-4, with no clear D. This chain's CDR3 is CASSLYPVREKLFF. The CDR3 region has the DNA TGTGCCAGCAGCTTATACCCTGTTCGGGAAAAACTGTTTTTT.